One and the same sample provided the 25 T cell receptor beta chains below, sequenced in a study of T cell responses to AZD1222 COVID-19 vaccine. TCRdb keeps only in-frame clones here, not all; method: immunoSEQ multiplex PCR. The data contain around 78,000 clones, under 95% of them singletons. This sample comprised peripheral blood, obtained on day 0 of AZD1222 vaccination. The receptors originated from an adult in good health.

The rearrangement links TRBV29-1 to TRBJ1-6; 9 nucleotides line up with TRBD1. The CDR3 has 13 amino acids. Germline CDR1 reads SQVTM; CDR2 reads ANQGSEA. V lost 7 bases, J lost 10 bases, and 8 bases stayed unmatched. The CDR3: CSAAGQGGSPLHF. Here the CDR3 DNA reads TGCAGCGCCGCGGGACAGGGAGGGTCACCCCTCCACTTT.

DNA for the CDR3: TGTGCCATCAGTCCGACGTGGGACAGACAAGAGACCCAGTACTTC. Translating it yields CAISPTWDRQETQYF. This rearrangement joins TRBV10-3 to TRBJ2-5; 7 positions match TRBD1. The CDR3 length is 15 residues. Germline V gene lookup returns CDR1 ENHRY and CDR2 SYGVKD. After removal of 5 bases from V and 2 bases from J, the junction contained 8 bases not matched to a gene.

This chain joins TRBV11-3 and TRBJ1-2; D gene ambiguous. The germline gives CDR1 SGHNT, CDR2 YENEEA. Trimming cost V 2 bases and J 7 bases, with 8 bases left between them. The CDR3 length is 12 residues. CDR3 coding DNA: TGTGCCAGCAGCTTACTTTCGGGTGGCTACACCTTC. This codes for CASSLLSGGYTF.

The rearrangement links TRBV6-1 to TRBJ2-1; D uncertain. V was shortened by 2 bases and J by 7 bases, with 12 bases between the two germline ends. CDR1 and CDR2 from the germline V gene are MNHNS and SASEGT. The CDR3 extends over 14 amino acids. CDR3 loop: CASSELEQLNEQFF. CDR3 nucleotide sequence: TGTGCCAGCAGTGAATTGGAACAGTTGAATGAGCAGTTCTTC.

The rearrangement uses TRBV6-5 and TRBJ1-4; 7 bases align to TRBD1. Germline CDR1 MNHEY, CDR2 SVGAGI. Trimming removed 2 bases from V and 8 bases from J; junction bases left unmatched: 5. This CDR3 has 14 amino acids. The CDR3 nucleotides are TGTGCCAGCAGTTACGACTCAGGGGGAGAAAAACTGTTTTTT. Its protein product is CASSYDSGGEKLFF.

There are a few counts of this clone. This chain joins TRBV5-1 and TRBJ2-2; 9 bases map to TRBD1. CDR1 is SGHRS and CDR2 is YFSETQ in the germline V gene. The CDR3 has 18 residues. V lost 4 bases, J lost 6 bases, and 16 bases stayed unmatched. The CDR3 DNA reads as TGCGCCAGCAGCCAGCCCGGGACAGGGAAGAGGGTGCCCGGGGAGCTGTTTTTT. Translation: CASSQPGTGKRVPGELFF.

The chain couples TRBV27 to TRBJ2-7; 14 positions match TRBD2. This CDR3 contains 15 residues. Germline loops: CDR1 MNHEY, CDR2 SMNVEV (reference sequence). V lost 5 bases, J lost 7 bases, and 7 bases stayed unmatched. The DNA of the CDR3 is TGTGCCAGCAGTCCCGGGACTAGCGGGAGTGGGGAGCAGTACTTC. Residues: CASSPGTSGSGEQYF.

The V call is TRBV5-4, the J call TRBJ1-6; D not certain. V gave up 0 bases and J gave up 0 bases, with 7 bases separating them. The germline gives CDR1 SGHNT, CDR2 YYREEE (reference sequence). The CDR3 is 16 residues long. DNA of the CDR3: TGTGCCAGCAGCTTGGTTCCCAGCTCCTATAATTCACCCCTCCACTTT. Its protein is CASSLVPSSYNSPLHF.

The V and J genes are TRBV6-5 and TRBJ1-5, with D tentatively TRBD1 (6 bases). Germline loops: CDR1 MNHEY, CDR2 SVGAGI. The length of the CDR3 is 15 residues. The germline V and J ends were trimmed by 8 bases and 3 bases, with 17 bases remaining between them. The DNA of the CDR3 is TGTGCCAGCGGAAATGGGGGGCCTCTCAATCAGCCCCAGCATTTT. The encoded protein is CASGNGGPLNQPQHF.

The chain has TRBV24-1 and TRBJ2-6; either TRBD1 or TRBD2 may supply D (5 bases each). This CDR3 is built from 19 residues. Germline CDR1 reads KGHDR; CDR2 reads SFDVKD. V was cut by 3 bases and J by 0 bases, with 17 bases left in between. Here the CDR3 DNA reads TGTGCCACCAGTGATATCTCCGGGACGGGGAGCTCTGGGGCCAACGTCCTGACTTTC. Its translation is CATSDISGTGSSGANVLTF.

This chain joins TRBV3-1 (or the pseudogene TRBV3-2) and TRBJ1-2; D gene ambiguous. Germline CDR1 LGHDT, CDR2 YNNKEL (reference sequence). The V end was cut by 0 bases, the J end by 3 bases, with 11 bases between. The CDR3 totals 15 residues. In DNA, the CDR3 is TGTGCCAGCAGCCAAGATTTGCGGCGGGACTATGGCTACACCTTC. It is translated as CASSQDLRRDYGYTF.

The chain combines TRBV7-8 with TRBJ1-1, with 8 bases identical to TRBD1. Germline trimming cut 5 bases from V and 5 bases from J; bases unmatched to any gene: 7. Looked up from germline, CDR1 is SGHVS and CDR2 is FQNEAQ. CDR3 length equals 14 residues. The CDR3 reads CASSQQGEGTEAFF. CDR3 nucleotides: TGTGCCAGCAGCCAACAGGGGGAGGGGACTGAAGCTTTCTTT. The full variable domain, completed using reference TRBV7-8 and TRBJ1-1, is GAGVSQSPRYKVAKRGQDVALRCDPISGHVSLFWYQQALGQGPEFLTYFQNEAQLDKSGLPSDRFFAERPEGSVSTLKIQRTQQEDSAVYLCASSQQGEGTEAFFGQGTRLTVV.

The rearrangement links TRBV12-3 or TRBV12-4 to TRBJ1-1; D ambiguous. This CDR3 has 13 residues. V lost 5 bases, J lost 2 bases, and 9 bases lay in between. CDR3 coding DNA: TGTGCCAGCAGTCGAGGCACCAACACTGAAGCTTTCTTT. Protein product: CASSRGTNTEAFF.

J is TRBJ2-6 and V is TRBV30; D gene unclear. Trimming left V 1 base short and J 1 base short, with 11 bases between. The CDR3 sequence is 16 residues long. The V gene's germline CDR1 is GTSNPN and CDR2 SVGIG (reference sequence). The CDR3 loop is CAWSGRWGSGANVLTF. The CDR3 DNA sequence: TGTGCCTGGAGTGGCCGTTGGGGTTCTGGGGCCAACGTCCTGACTTTC.

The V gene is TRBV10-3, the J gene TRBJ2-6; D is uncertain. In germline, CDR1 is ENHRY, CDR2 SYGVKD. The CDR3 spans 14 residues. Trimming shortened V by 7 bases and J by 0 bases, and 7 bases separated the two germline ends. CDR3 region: CAIKGSSGANVLTF. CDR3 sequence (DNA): TGTGCCATCAAGGGAAGCTCTGGGGCCAACGTCCTGACTTTC.

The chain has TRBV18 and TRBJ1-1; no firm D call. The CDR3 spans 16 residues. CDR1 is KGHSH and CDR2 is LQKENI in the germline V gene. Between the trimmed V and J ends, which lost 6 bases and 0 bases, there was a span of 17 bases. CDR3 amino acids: CASSSISDAMNTEAFF. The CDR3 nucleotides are TGTGCCAGCTCGTCTATCAGTGATGCTATGAACACTGAAGCTTTCTTT.

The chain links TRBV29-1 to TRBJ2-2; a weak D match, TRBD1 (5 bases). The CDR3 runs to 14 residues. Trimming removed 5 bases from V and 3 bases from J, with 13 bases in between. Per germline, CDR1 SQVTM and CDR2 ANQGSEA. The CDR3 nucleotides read TGCAGCGTTCATAGGGGCAGCGACACCGGGGAGCTGTTTTTT. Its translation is CSVHRGSDTGELFF.

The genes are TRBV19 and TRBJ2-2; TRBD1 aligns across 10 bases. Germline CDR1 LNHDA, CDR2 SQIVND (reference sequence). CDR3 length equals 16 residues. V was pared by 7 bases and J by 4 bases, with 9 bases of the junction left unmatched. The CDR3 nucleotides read TGTGCCAGTAATCCCCGGGACAGGGGTTTCACCGGGGAGCTGTTTTTT. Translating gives CASNPRDRGFTGELFF.

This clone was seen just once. Written as DNA, the CDR3 is TGTGCCAGCAGCAAAGACAGCCTTTATGGCTACACCTTC. It specifies CASSKDSLYGYTF. The J gene is TRBJ1-2, the V gene TRBV21-1; the listed D gene, TRBD1, was not tested against the DNA. TRBV21-1 is classified as a pseudogene. CDR3 length: 13 amino acids.

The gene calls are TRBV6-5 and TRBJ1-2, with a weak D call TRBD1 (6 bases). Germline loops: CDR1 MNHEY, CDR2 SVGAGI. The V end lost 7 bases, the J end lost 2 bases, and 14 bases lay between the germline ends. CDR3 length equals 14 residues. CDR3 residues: CASIIGQPNYGYTF. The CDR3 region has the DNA TGTGCCAGCATCATTGGACAGCCCAACTATGGCTACACCTTC.

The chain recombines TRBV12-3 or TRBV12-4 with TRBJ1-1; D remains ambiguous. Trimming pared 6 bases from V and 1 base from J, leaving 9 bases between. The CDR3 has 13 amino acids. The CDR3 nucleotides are TGTGCCAGCAGCTCCCAGGAGAACACTGAAGCTTTCTTT. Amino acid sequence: CASSSQENTEAFF.

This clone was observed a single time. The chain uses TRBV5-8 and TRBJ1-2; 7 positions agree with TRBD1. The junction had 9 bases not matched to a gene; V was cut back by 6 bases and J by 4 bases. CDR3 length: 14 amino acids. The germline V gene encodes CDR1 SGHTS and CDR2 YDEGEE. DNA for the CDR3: TGTGCCAGCACCACGACAGGGTACCCCTATGGCTACACCTTC. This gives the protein CASTTTGYPYGYTF.

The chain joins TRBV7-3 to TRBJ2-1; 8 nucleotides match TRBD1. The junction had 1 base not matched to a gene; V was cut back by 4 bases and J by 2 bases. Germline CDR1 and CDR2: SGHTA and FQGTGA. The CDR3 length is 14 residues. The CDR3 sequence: CASSSTGAYNEQFF. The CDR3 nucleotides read TGTGCCAGCAGCTCGACAGGGGCCTACAATGAGCAGTTCTTC.

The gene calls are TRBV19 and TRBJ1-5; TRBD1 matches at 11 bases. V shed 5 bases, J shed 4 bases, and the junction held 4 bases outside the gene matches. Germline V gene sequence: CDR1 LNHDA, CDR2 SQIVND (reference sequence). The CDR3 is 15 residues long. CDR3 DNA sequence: TGTGCCAGTAGTTCCGGGACAGGGGGGAATCAGCCCCAGCATTTT. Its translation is CASSSGTGGNQPQHF.

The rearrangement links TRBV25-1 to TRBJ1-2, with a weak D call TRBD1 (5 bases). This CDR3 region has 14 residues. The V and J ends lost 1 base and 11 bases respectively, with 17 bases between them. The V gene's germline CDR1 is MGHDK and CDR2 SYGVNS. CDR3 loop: CASSESTSKGSYTF. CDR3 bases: TGTGCCAGCAGTGAATCAACGAGTAAGGGGTCTTACACCTTC.